This record covers a single TCR beta chain. This CDR3 is built from 16 residues. Germline CDR1 and CDR2: GTSNPN and SVGIG (reference sequence). The V gene lost 7 bases and the J gene lost 9 bases, with 25 bases spanning the gap. This specimen comes from a study of control samples from healthy donors and cancer patients. Sequencing was performed with immunoSEQ multiplex PCR; in TCRdb, only in-frame clones are kept and a portion is missing. The data hold about 150,000 clones, with approximately 93% observed a single time. The material sequenced was blood. V is TRBV30 and J is TRBJ1-6; D is uncertain. The source is a man younger than 30 in good health. CDR3 protein: CALGRGVGEVRSPLHF. The CDR3 nucleotides read TGTGCCTTGGGCCGGGGTGTGGGCGAAGTTCGTTCACCCCTCCACTTT.